A single sample gave rise to the 4 T cell receptor beta chains below, sequenced in a study of blood T cells in healthy people across ages. Combining a sample-barcoded 5' primer with a J-beta primer mix, a second PCR ran for 7 to 11 cycles. From the 5' RACE reads, TCRdb called clonotypes with MiXCR, one entry per CDR3 protein. Of around 1,800,000 distinct CDR3 sequences listed, 39% were seen once; the top ten hold roughly 23%. Sequencing used blood. The receptor set was obtained from a human donor in good health.

This clonotype has just a few counts. This chain uses TRBV4-2 with TRBJ2-7; a weak D match, TRBD2 (6 bases). The CDR3 totals 15 residues. Germline lookup yields CDR1 LGHNA and CDR2 YNFKEQ. The V and J ends lost 0 bases and 4 bases respectively, with 13 bases between them. The CDR3 sequence: CASSQERGTYYEQYF. The DNA of the CDR3 is TGTGCCAGCAGCCAAGAGCGGGGTACTTATTACGAGCAGTACTTC.

The rearrangement links TRBV5-5 to TRBJ2-3; the D gene is possibly TRBD1 (5 bases). Trimming stripped 2 bases from V and 3 bases from J, with 16 bases between. From germline, CDR1 is SGHKS and CDR2 YYEKEE (reference sequence). The CDR3 has 16 residues. The CDR3 here is CASSLFQGLETDTQYF. DNA of the CDR3: TGTGCCAGCAGCTTATTCCAGGGTTTGGAGACAGATACGCAGTATTTT.

CDR3 coding DNA: TGCAGTGCTAGGAAAGACCGAGAGACCCAGTACTTC. This gives the protein CSARKDRETQYF. V gene TRBV20-1 combines with J gene TRBJ2-5; no firm D call. The CDR3 loop spans 12 amino acids. V lost 3 bases and J 4 bases, leaving 9 bases between the germline ends. The germline CDR1 and CDR2 sequences are DFQATT and SNEGSKA (reference sequence).

The chain uses TRBV28 and TRBJ2-3; 9 positions match TRBD1. The germline gives CDR1 MDHEN, CDR2 SYDVKM. Unmatched junction bases numbered 25, after V lost 6 bases and J lost 3 bases. The CDR3 sequence is 21 residues long. This chain's CDR3 is CASRTTISQGAPGLVTDTQYF. CDR3 DNA: TGTGCCAGCAGGACCACCATCTCACAGGGGGCTCCGGGTTTGGTGACAGATACGCAGTATTTT.